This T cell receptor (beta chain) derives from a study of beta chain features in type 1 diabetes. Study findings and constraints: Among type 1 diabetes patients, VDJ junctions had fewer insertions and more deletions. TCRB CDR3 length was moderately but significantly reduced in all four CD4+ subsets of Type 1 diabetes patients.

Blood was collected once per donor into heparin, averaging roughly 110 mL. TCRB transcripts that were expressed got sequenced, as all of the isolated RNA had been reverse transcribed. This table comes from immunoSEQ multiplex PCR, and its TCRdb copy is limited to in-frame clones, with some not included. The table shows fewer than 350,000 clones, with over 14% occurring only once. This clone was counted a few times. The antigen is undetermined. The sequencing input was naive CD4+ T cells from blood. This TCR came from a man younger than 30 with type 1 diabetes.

The CDR3 is CASSFILADGIAKNIQYF. For the CDR3, the DNA is TGTGCCAGCAGTTTTATACTAGCGGACGGAATAGCCAAAAACATTCAGTACTTC. The chain recombines TRBV28 with TRBJ2-4, with 8 nucleotides matching TRBD2. The junction had 10 bases not matched to a gene; V was cut back by 3 bases and J by 0 bases. Germline V gives CDR1 MDHEN, CDR2 SYDVKM. The CDR3 contains 18 residues.